This TCR beta chain came from a study of T cell responses to AZD1222 COVID-19 vaccine. J was trimmed by 2 bases and V by 6 bases; bases with no gene match: 4. The CDR3 totals 13 residues. Germline CDR1 reads SNHLY; CDR2 reads FYNNEI. Profiling relied on immunoSEQ multiplex PCR, and the TCRdb table lists in-frame clones only, not all of them. This sample has just over 65,000 clones, with 87% found just once. The chain recombines TRBV2 with TRBJ2-7, with TRBD2 matching over 7 bases. The TCR was taken from an adult in good health. The sequenced sample was peripheral blood, obtained on day 0 of AZD1222 vaccination. The CDR3 DNA reads as TGTGCCAGCAGCGGTGCGGGGGCCTACGAGCAGTACTTC. This translates into CASSGAGAYEQYF.